A single sample is the source of the 11 T cell receptor beta chains below, sequenced in a study of blood T cell repertoires in COVID-19. Profiled with immunoSEQ multiplex PCR; TCRdb holds only in-frame clones, not every one. The table has about 310,000 clones, 90% seen once; the top ten hold 2.5% to 3.5%. The sample comprised peripheral blood. These receptors were collected from a woman aged 25 to 39 with COVID-19, enrolled during active disease.

The chain recombines TRBV25-1 with TRBJ2-7, with D possibly being TRBD1 (6 bases). V lost 6 bases, J lost 5 bases, and 14 bases lay in between. CDR3 length equals 13 residues. Germline CDR1 reads MGHDK; CDR2 reads SYGVNS. CDR3 bases: TGTGCCAGCAGGAAAACAGGGAGCGACGAGCAGTACTTC. As protein: CASRKTGSDEQYF.

The V gene is TRBV7-2, the J gene TRBJ1-3; TRBD1 matches at 8 bases. The V segment lost 4 bases and the J segment 0 bases; nucleotides outside the gene matches: 2. Germline V CDR1 and CDR2: SGHTA, FQGNSA. The CDR3 has 15 amino acids. The CDR3 loop reads CASSSGQVSGNTIYF. The DNA for the CDR3 is TGTGCCAGCAGCTCGGGACAGGTCTCTGGAAACACCATATATTTT. Combining the CDR3 with reference TRBV7-2 and TRBJ1-3 gives the whole variable domain GAGVSQSPSNKVTEKGKDVELRCDPISGHTALYWYRQSLGQGLEFLIYFQGNSAPDKSGLPSDRFSAERTGGSVSTLTIQRTQQEDSAVYLCASSSGQVSGNTIYFGEGSWLTVV.

This chain connects TRBV20-1 to TRBJ2-3, with D tentatively TRBD1 (5 bases). Germline V gene data show CDR1 as DFQATT and CDR2 as SNEGSKA (reference sequence). This CDR3 contains 11 residues. This CDR3 reads CRAGLADTQYF. CDR3 DNA sequence: TGCAGGGCAGGGTTAGCAGATACGCAGTATTTT.

V and J are TRBV7-3 and TRBJ1-2, with 12 bases fitting TRBD1. V lost 3 bases, J lost 6 bases, and 8 bases stayed unmatched. The CDR3 spans 16 residues. Germline lookup yields CDR1 SGHTA and CDR2 FQGTGA. The CDR3 region is CASSLDGTGGLNGYTF. CDR3 DNA: TGTGCCAGCAGCTTGGACGGGACAGGGGGCCTTAATGGCTACACCTTC.

The chain recombines TRBV7-3 with TRBJ2-2; TRBD2 matches at 9 bases. V shed 6 bases, J shed 5 bases, and the junction held 10 bases outside the gene matches. The germline gives CDR1 SGHTA, CDR2 FQGTGA. The CDR3 length is 16 residues. CDR3 amino acids: CASSRLAGEGTGELFF. The CDR3 coding sequence is TGTGCCAGCAGTAGGTTAGCGGGAGAGGGAACCGGGGAGCTGTTTTTT. Together with reference TRBV7-3 and TRBJ2-2, the CDR3 gives the full variable domain: GAGVSQTPSNKVTEKGKYVELRCDPISGHTALYWYRQSLGQGPEFLIYFQGTGAADDSGLPNDRFFAVRPEGSVSTLKIQRTERGDSAVYLCASSRLAGEGTGELFFGEGSRLTVL.

This clone appeared once. The CDR3 coding sequence is TGTGCCAGTAGCTTCACAGGGGGATCTTATGGCTACACCTTC. Translation gives CASSFTGGSYGYTF. V and J are TRBV19 and TRBJ1-2; 8 bases agree with TRBD1. The CDR3 is 14 amino acids. V gave up 6 bases and J gave up 5 bases; unmatched junction bases: 8. Germline V lookup: CDR1 LNHDA, CDR2 SQIVND (reference sequence).

The genes are TRBV19 and TRBJ2-1; a weak D match, TRBD2 (6 bases). This CDR3 is 15 amino acids long. Germline V gene lookup returns CDR1 LNHDA and CDR2 SQIVND (reference sequence). V was shortened by 2 bases and J by 4 bases, with 12 bases between the two germline ends. CDR3 loop: CASSIRLARYNEQFF. The CDR3, as DNA: TGTGCCAGTAGTATAAGGCTAGCGCGGTACAATGAGCAGTTCTTC.

This chain uses TRBV2 with TRBJ1-5; 10 bases agree with TRBD1. In germline, CDR1 is SNHLY, CDR2 FYNNEI. Losses at the gene ends were 3 bases for V and 6 bases for J; bases not matched to a gene: 8. CDR3 size: 16 residues. The CDR3 DNA follows: TGTGCCAGCAGTGACCCGGGACAGGGGTATGCTCAGCCCCAGCATTTT. This encodes CASSDPGQGYAQPQHF. The full variable domain, with the rest looked up from reference TRBV2 and TRBJ1-5, is EPEVTQTPSHQVTQMGQEVILRCVPISNHLYFYWYRQILGQKVEFLVSFYNNEISEKSEIFDDQFSVERPDGSNFTLKIRSTKLEDSAMYFCASSDPGQGYAQPQHFGDGTRLSIL.

The chain links TRBV5-6 to TRBJ2-1; D remains unclear. This CDR3 comprises 15 residues. Germline values: CDR1 SGHDT, CDR2 YYEEEE. V was cut by 0 bases and J by 0 bases, with 7 bases left in between. This CDR3 is CASSLGGSSYNEQFF. The CDR3 DNA reads as TGTGCCAGCAGCTTGGGCGGAAGCTCCTACAATGAGCAGTTCTTC.

This clone was found once. This chain joins TRBV19 and TRBJ2-5; a possible D gene is TRBD2 (5 bases). V was shortened by 5 bases and J by 5 bases, with 12 bases between the two germline ends. Germline CDR1 reads LNHDA; CDR2 reads SQIVND (reference sequence). The CDR3 is made up of 13 amino acids. The CDR3 protein is CASSPGVGETQYF. The CDR3 DNA is TGTGCCAGTAGTCCCGGGGTGGGGGAGACCCAGTACTTC.

The rearrangement uses TRBV3-1 (or the pseudogene TRBV3-2) and TRBJ2-2; 14 bases are shared with TRBD2. With 4 bases clipped from V and 7 bases from J, the junction kept 8 bases outside the gene matches. The CDR3 spans 17 residues. Per the germline V gene, CDR1 is LGHDT and CDR2 is YNNKEL (reference sequence). The CDR3 here is CASSPTTSGRAHGELFF. The CDR3 bases are TGTGCCAGCAGCCCAACGACTAGCGGGAGGGCCCACGGGGAGCTGTTTTTT.